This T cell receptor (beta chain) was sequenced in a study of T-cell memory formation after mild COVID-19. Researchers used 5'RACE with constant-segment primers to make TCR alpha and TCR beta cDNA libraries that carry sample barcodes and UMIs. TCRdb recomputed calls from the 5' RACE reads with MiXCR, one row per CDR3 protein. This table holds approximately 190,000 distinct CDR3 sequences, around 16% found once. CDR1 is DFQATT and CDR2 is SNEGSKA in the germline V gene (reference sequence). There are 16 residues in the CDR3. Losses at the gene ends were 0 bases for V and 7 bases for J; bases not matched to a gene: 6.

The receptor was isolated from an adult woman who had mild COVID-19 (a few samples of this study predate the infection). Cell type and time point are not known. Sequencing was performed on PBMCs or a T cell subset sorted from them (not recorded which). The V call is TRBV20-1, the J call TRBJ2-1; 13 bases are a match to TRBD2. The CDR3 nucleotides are TGCAGTGCTAGAGATAGGACTAGCGGGAGTCGGAATGAGCAGTTCTTC. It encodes CSARDRTSGSRNEQFF.